This T cell receptor beta chain was identified during a study of T-cell memory formation after mild COVID-19. TCR alpha and TCR beta cDNA libraries carrying sample barcodes and UMIs came from 5'RACE with constant-segment primers. TCRdb used MiXCR to reprocess the 5' RACE reads, holding one entry per CDR3 protein. The sample shows approximately 580,000 distinct CDR3 sequences, 20% of them seen only once. This clonotype was detected a few times. Its target is not known. CDR3 size: 17 residues. J was trimmed by 5 bases and V by 6 bases; bases with no gene match: 16. CDR1 and CDR2 (germline): MNHNS, SASEGT. General study findings and limits: Among CD4+ contracting clones, most were CM and EM, and CD8+ ones EMRA. Clonal second-wave expansions that peaked on day 37 had unconfirmed SARS-CoV-2 specificity. Pre-infection memory already had some responding clones, implying cross-reactive memory joined.

This TCR came from an adult woman who had mild COVID-19 (a few samples of this study predate the infection). Cell type and time point are not known. Sequenced sample: PBMCs or a T cell subset sorted from them (not recorded which). The gene calls are TRBV6-1 and TRBJ2-5; 9 positions match TRBD1. CDR3 sequence reads: CASRHRDRVMSSETQYF. The CDR3 DNA is TGTGCCAGCAGACACCGGGACAGGGTGATGTCATCGGAGACCCAGTACTTC.